This T cell receptor (beta chain) was captured in a study of response to subunit inactivated influenza vaccine. V shed 6 bases and J shed 13 bases, with 21 bases lying between them. CDR3 length: 13 residues. Details on this clonotype: Its target is not known.

TCRdb ran MiXCR on the RT-PCR reads and lists one entry per CDR3 protein. The table shows approximately 530,000 distinct CDR3 sequences, with roughly 7.9% occurring only once. General study results and limits: After each seasonal influenza vaccination, few new T cells are recruited, the authors suggested.

The source was PBMCs from blood, collected less than 30 months after vaccination. The V call is TRBV12-3 or TRBV12-4, the J call TRBJ1-2, with D tentatively TRBD1 (6 bases). This sequence originates from a man aged 50 to 69 who received an inactivated influenza vaccine. The CDR3, as DNA: TGTGCCAGCAGCCACGGTCGGACAGTCCCATCCACCTTC. Translation gives CASSHGRTVPSTF.